Below, 24 T cell receptor beta chains from the same sample are listed, as sequenced in a study of PD-L1 blockade in urothelial cancer. Generated by immunoSEQ multiplex PCR, the TCRdb table keeps only in-frame clones and is missing some. The sample lists some 41,000 clones, 88% occurring once. The material sequenced was PBMCs, taken around atezolizumab (anti-PD-L1) treatment. The receptors come from a woman in her sixties with urothelial cancer.

The chain is built from TRBV5-1 and TRBJ2-7, with D tentatively TRBD1 (6 bases). The V gene lost 5 bases and the J gene lost 4 bases, with 16 bases spanning the gap. CDR1 is SGHRS, CDR2 YFSETQ, per germline. This CDR3 is built from 14 residues. The CDR3 sequence is CASSLTGLAYEQYF. The CDR3 nucleotides are TGCGCCAGCAGTTTAACAGGGCTCGCTTACGAGCAGTACTTC.

V gene TRBV7-2 combines with J gene TRBJ1-1; possible D gene TRBD1, 6 bases. Trimming shortened V by 1 base and J by 4 bases, and 7 bases separated the two germline ends. CDR1 and CDR2 from the germline V gene are SGHTA and FQGNSA. The CDR3 totals 13 residues. This CDR3 is CASSLVTGTEAFF. CDR3 bases: TGTGCCAGCAGCTTAGTGACAGGCACTGAAGCTTTCTTT.

The sample holds one count of this clone. The gene calls are TRBV10-3 and TRBJ2-3; 8 nucleotides match TRBD1. The CDR3 sequence is 16 residues long. From germline, CDR1 is ENHRY and CDR2 SYGVKD. The ends lost 3 bases at V and 7 bases at J; junction bases unmatched: 12. CDR3 in amino acids: CAISDIRPGQDYTQYF. As DNA, the CDR3 is TGTGCCATCAGTGACATACGGCCGGGACAGGACTATACGCAGTATTTT.

This chain joins TRBV27 and TRBJ2-3, with 11 bases fitting TRBD2. Germline V gene data show CDR1 as MNHEY and CDR2 as SMNVEV (reference sequence). This CDR3 has 18 amino acids. The V and J ends lost 5 bases and 0 bases, in that order; junction bases with no gene match: 10. The CDR3 sequence is CASSQSRLAGPSTDTQYF. Written as DNA, the CDR3 is TGTGCCAGCAGTCAGTCGAGACTAGCGGGGCCTAGCACAGATACGCAGTATTTT.

The chain combines TRBV11-3 with TRBJ2-2, with 8 bases fitting TRBD1. The V segment lost 2 bases and the J segment 3 bases; nucleotides outside the gene matches: 11. Germline CDR1 is SGHNT and CDR2 is YENEEA. The CDR3 is made up of 18 amino acids. CDR3 nucleotides: TGTGCCAGCAGCTTATATTCCGGGCAGGGGGCCGACACCGGGGAGCTGTTTTTT. It yields the protein CASSLYSGQGADTGELFF.

This clone occurred once. The chain employs TRBV5-6 and TRBJ1-2; 9 bases line up with TRBD1. The CDR3 has 15 residues. Germline CDR1 SGHDT, CDR2 YYEEEE. Trimming cost V 4 bases and J 4 bases; bases outside gene matches: 8. The CDR3 protein is CASSRRTGAGYGYTF. CDR3 bases: TGTGCCAGCAGCCGTCGGACAGGGGCCGGCTATGGCTACACCTTC.

CDR3 DNA sequence: TGCGCCAGCAGTGAGTCCTACCCTATTCTAGCGGGGGCCACAGATACGCAGTATTTT. It encodes CASSESYPILAGATDTQYF. This chain joins TRBV10-2 and TRBJ2-3, with 10 bases lining up with TRBD2. The germline CDR1 and CDR2 sequences are WSHSY and SAAADI. Trimming cost V 0 bases and J 2 bases; bases outside gene matches: 11. The CDR3 has 19 residues.

J is TRBJ1-4 and V is TRBV5-1; D is possibly TRBD1 (5 bases). V lost 6 bases to trimming and J lost 8 bases, with 17 bases between them. The CDR3 covers 14 residues. The V gene's germline CDR1 is SGHRS and CDR2 YFSETQ. The DNA for the CDR3 is TGCGCCAGCAAGCTTGGGGGGGGAGAAGAAAAACTGTTTTTT. Amino acid sequence: CASKLGGGEEKLFF. The full variable domain, rest sourced from reference TRBV5-1 and TRBJ1-4, is KAGVTQTPRYLIKTRGQQVTLSCSPISGHRSVSWYQQTPGQGLQFLFEYFSETQRNKGNFPGRFSGRQFSNSRSEMNVSTLELGDSALYLCASKLGGGEEKLFFGSGTQLSVL.

This clone was seen once. V gene TRBV11-2 combines with J gene TRBJ2-1; 8 bases are a match to TRBD1. This CDR3 comprises 15 residues. J gave up 7 bases and V 2 bases, and 7 bases lay outside the gene matches. Germline CDR1 SGHAT, CDR2 FQNNGV. The DNA for the CDR3 is TGTGCCAGCAGCTTAATCCGGGACAGGAGGAATGAGCAGTTCTTC. Residues: CASSLIRDRRNEQFF.

The chain is built from TRBV7-2 and TRBJ2-2, with 9 bases that match TRBD2. The ends lost 1 base at V and 2 bases at J; junction bases unmatched: 8. The germline V gene encodes CDR1 SGHTA and CDR2 FQGNSA. CDR3 size: 18 residues. The CDR3 spells CASSLVPRTSVNTGELFF. The CDR3 DNA follows: TGTGCCAGCAGCTTAGTTCCCAGGACTAGCGTAAACACCGGGGAGCTGTTTTTT.

The J gene is TRBJ2-7, the V gene TRBV27, with D perhaps matching TRBD1 (6 bases). V was shortened by 5 bases and J by 6 bases, with 17 bases between the two germline ends. There are 14 residues in the CDR3. The germline gives CDR1 MNHEY, CDR2 SMNVEV (reference sequence). CDR3 region: CASSPRDIGSEQYF. Written as DNA, the CDR3 is TGTGCCAGCAGTCCACGGGACATCGGGTCCGAGCAGTACTTC.

Only one count was recorded for this clone. J is TRBJ1-5 and V is TRBV19; the D is unclear. CDR1 is LNHDA and CDR2 is SQIVND in the germline V gene (reference sequence). This CDR3 spans 12 amino acids. V was pared by 10 bases and J by 9 bases, with 16 bases between. The CDR3 protein is CATTPGIGPQHF. The DNA for the CDR3 is TGTGCCACCACGCCGGGTATCGGGCCCCAGCATTTT.

CDR3 DNA sequence: TGTGCCAGCAGTCCTAGGACAGGTTTTCATCAGCCCCAGCATTTT. It specifies CASSPRTGFHQPQHF. The V gene is TRBV28, the J gene TRBJ1-5; 7 bases align to TRBD1. This CDR3 has 15 residues. J lost 5 bases, V lost 5 bases, and 9 bases had no gene match. Germline V CDR1 and CDR2: MDHEN, SYDVKM.

This clone was counted only a few times. The gene calls are TRBV10-3 and TRBJ1-1; D remains unclear. This CDR3 has 13 amino acids. Germline CDR1 reads ENHRY; CDR2 reads SYGVKD. The V end lost 8 bases, the J end lost 5 bases, and 15 bases lay between the germline ends. The CDR3: CAIGERVGTEAFF. The DNA for the CDR3 is TGTGCCATCGGGGAGAGGGTAGGGACTGAAGCTTTCTTT.

This clone was recorded once. The chain joins TRBV4-1 to TRBJ2-2, with D perhaps matching TRBD2 (6 bases). Trimming left V 1 base short and J 4 bases short, with 22 bases between. CDR3 length: 19 residues. From germline, CDR1 is MGHRA and CDR2 YSYEKL. CDR3 in DNA: TGCGCCAGCAGCCAAGCACGAGCGGGTGGGGGATGGAGCACCGGGGAGCTGTTTTTT. This encodes CASSQARAGGGWSTGELFF.

J is TRBJ2-1 and V is TRBV5-1; TRBD2 agrees at 7 bases. With V trimmed by 4 bases and J by 3 bases, 25 bases remained unmatched. Germline V gives CDR1 SGHRS, CDR2 YFSETQ. There are 21 residues in the CDR3. The CDR3 here is CASSPQHRRELSYYYYNEQFF. DNA for the CDR3: TGCGCCAGCAGCCCCCAGCACAGGCGGGAGTTAAGCTACTACTACTACAATGAGCAGTTCTTC.

The chain is built from TRBV7-3 and TRBJ2-3, with D unclear. This CDR3 has 14 residues. In germline, CDR1 is SGHTA, CDR2 FQGTGA. V shed 4 bases and J shed 2 bases, with 10 bases lying between them. The CDR3 sequence is CASSSGTATDTQYF. For the CDR3, the DNA is TGTGCCAGCAGCTCAGGAACGGCCACAGATACGCAGTATTTT.

V and J are TRBV27 and TRBJ2-1, with 8 bases aligning to TRBD2. CDR1 is MNHEY and CDR2 is SMNVEV in the germline V gene (reference sequence). With 5 bases clipped from V and 7 bases from J, the junction kept 10 bases outside the gene matches. CDR3 length: 15 residues. The CDR3 sequence: CASSRRAGDTNEQFF. Written as DNA, the CDR3 is TGTGCCAGCAGTCGTAGAGCGGGAGACACTAATGAGCAGTTCTTC.

V gene TRBV7-6 combines with J gene TRBJ2-7; perhaps TRBD1 as D (5 bases). V gave up 3 bases and J gave up 4 bases, with 13 bases separating them. Germline V gives CDR1 SGHVS, CDR2 FNYEAQ. The CDR3 is 14 residues long. The chain's CDR3 is CASSFGRVGYEQYF. In DNA form, the CDR3 reads TGTGCCAGCAGCTTCGGCAGGGTGGGATACGAGCAGTACTTC.

The rearrangement links TRBV6-6 to TRBJ2-7, with 10 nucleotides matching TRBD1. Trimming removed 5 bases from V and 0 bases from J; junction bases left unmatched: 7. Germline V CDR1 and CDR2: MNHNY, SVGAGI (reference sequence). The CDR3 is 16 residues long. CDR3 amino acids: CASSNPGQGTSYEQYF. In DNA, the CDR3 is TGTGCCAGCAGTAACCCGGGACAGGGGACCTCCTACGAGCAGTACTTC.

The chain has TRBV5-5 and TRBJ1-1; 9 positions agree with TRBD1. V shed 2 bases, J shed 5 bases, and the junction held 10 bases outside the gene matches. The CDR3 has 16 amino acids. From germline, CDR1 is SGHKS and CDR2 YYEKEE (reference sequence). CDR3 DNA sequence: TGTGCCAGCAGCTTAGACCCGGGACAGGGAGGGACTGAAGCTTTCTTT. This gives the protein CASSLDPGQGGTEAFF.

This chain uses TRBV6-6 with TRBJ2-3; 7 bases are a match to TRBD2. CDR3 length: 13 amino acids. Losses at the gene ends were 4 bases for V and 4 bases for J; bases not matched to a gene: 2. The V gene's germline CDR1 is MNHNY and CDR2 SVGAGI (reference sequence). This CDR3 is CASSLTSADTQYF. Written as DNA, the CDR3 is TGTGCCAGCAGTTTAACTAGCGCAGATACGCAGTATTTT.

J is TRBJ1-4 and V is TRBV28; no definite D call. V shed 6 bases and J shed 7 bases, with 9 bases lying between them. Germline V lookup: CDR1 MDHEN, CDR2 SYDVKM. There are 12 residues in the CDR3. CDR3 sequence: CASRWGGEKLFF. CDR3 DNA: TGTGCCAGCAGATGGGGAGGTGAAAAACTGTTTTTT. The complete variable domain, with remaining parts taken from reference TRBV28 and TRBJ1-4, reads DVKVTQSSRYLVKRTGEKVFLECVQDMDHENMFWYRQDPGLGLRLIYFSYDVKMKEKGDIPEGYSVSREKKERFSLILESASTNQTSMYLCASRWGGEKLFFGSGTQLSVL.

The J gene is TRBJ1-1, the V gene TRBV19, with a possible D match to TRBD1 (6 bases). V lost 7 bases, J lost 0 bases, and 12 bases lay in between. From germline, CDR1 is LNHDA and CDR2 SQIVND (reference sequence). This CDR3 spans 14 amino acids. This CDR3 is CASKGGTVNTEAFF. The CDR3 DNA follows: TGTGCCAGTAAGGGGGGGACGGTGAACACTGAAGCTTTCTTT.